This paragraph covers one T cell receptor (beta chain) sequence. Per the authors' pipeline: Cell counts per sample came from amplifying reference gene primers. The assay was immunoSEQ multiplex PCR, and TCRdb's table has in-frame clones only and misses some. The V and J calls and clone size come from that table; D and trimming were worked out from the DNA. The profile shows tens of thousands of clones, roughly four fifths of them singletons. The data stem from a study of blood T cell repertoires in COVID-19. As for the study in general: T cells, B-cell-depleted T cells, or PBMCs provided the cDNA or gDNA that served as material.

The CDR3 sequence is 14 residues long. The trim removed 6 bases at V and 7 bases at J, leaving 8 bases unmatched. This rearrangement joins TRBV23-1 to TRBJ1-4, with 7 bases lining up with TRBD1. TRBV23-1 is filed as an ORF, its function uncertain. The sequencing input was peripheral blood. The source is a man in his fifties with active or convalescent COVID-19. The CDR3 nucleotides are TGCGCCAGCAGACTATACAGGGGAAGTGAAAAACTGTTTTTT. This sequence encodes CASRLYRGSEKLFF.